This TCR beta chain was sequenced during a study of blood T cell repertoires in COVID-19 (dated by TCRdb to 2019 to 2021). In terms of the full investigation: Samples covering the acute and convalescent phases of COVID-19 were provided by collaborators in the United States, Italy and Spain. The dataset comprised deeply sampled blood TCRbeta repertoires from subjects exposed to, actively infected with, or recovered from COVID-19. Samples were obtained from the ongoing ImmuneRACE study (first 160 participants) and from over 1,000 subjects provided by 6 global collaborators. The repertoires were released in a freely available public database intended as a resource for research on the immune response to SARS-CoV-2. The sample metadata nearly always contained a de-identified subject ID, COVID-19 status, age in years and sex. HLA class I and class II types, where available, came from metadata supplied by the sample provider rather than from assay-based typing. The prospective study material was composed of cDNA or gDNA derived from T cells, B-cell-depleted T cells, or PBMCs. The full study reports these points: The quantity of clinical and demographic metadata differed by source and by participant and was supplied without curation.

On this clone: The specificity of this receptor is unknown. Base qualities are not recorded, but no much larger clone differs from it by a single base.

Collaborating institutions collected whole blood in K2EDTA tubes following their own protocols. Collaborator samples were shipped for TCRbeta analysis as frozen whole blood, isolated PBMCs, or DNA extracted from either sample type. TCRbeta CDR3 regions were amplified from genomic DNA using the immunoSEQ Assay, a bias-controlled multiplex PCR. In the paper's pipeline: The number of nucleated cells in each sample was estimated by amplification of reference gene primers within the assay. To quantify the absolute abundance of each unique TCRbeta CDR3 rearrangement, sequence reads were collapsed and filtered. For each sample, productive Simpson clonality was calculated by taking the square root of Simpson's diversity index across productive rearrangements. Imported from immuneACCESS, the table was reduced by TCRdb to in-frame sequences with V and J called. These copies leave out some clones; in studies compared against another copy, an unresolved V gene accounts for under half, and the cause of the remainder is not known. The V and J calls and clone size are taken from that table; D and trimming were inferred from the DNA. This sample is represented by some 240,000 clones; around three quarters of them were singletons. The ten most abundant clones make up about 7.2% of the sample.

Between the V and J ends, shortened by 4 bases and 10 bases respectively, the junction contains 20 bases. The CDR3 sequence holds 16 residues, the cysteine and phenylalanine included. The only DNA kept is the CDR3, 48 bases in frame from the first base. Taken from the germline V gene (reference sequence), the CDR1 and CDR2 loops are LGHDT and YNNKEL. The V and J segments used are TRBV3-1 (or the pseudogene TRBV3-2) and TRBJ1-6; no D gene call is confident. The material sequenced was peripheral blood. This clonotype was obtained from a woman between 65 and 79 years old with acute or convalescent COVID-19. The nucleotide sequence reads TGTGCCAGCAGCCCTTTCCCGCGAGGGCTGGAATCACCCCTCCACTTT. Translated, this gives CASSPFPRGLESPLHF.